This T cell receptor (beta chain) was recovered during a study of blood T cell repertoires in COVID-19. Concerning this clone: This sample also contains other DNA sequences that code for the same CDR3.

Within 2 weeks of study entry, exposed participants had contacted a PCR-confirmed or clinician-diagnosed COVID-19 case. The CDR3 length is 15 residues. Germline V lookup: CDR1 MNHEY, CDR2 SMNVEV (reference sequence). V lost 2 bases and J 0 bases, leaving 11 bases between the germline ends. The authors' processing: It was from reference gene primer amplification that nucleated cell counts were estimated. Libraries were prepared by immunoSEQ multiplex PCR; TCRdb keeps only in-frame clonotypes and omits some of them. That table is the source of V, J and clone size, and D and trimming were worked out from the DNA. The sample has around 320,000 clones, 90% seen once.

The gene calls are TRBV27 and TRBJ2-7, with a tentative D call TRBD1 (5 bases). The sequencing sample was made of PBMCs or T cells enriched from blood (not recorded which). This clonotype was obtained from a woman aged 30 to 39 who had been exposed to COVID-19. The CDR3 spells CASSLRPGRSYEQYF. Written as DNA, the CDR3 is TGTGCCAGCAGTTTACGGCCAGGGCGCTCCTACGAGCAGTACTTC.